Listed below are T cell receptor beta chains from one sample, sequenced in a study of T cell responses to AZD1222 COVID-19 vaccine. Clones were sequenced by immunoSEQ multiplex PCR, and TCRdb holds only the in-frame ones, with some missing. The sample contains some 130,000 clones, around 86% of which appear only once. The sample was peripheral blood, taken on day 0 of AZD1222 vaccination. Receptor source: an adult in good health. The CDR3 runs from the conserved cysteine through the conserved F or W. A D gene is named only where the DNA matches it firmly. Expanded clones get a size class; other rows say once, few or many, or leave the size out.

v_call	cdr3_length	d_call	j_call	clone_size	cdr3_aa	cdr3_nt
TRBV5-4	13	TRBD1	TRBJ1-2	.	CASSYGTGGGYTF	TGTGCCAGCAGCTACGGGACAGGTGGTGGCTACACCTTC
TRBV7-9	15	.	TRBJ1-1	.	CASSLGVTMNTEAFF	TGTGCCAGCAGCTTAGGGGTAACTATGAACACTGAAGCTTTCTTT
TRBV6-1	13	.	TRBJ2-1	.	CASRGGSYNEQFF	TGTGCCAGCAGAGGGGGTTCCTACAATGAGCAGTTCTTC
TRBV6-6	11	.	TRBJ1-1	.	CASSPGDDAFF	TGTGCCAGCAGTCCAGGGGACGATGCTTTCTTT
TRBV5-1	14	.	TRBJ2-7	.	CASSLSLSDYEQYF	TGCGCCAGCAGCTTGTCCCTAAGTGATTACGAGCAGTACTTC
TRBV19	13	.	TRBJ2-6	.	CASRPSGANVLTF	TGTGCCAGCAGACCGAGCGGGGCCAACGTCCTGACTTTC
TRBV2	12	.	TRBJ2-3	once	CASREGADTQYF	TGTGCCAGCAGAGAGGGGGCAGATACGCAGTATTTT
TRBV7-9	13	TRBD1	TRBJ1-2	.	CASSPQGAKGYTF	TGTGCCAGCAGTCCCCAGGGGGCTAAGGGCTACACCTTC
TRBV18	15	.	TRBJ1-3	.	CASSPRVETGNTIYF	TGTGCCAGCTCACCACGGGTGGAGACTGGAAACACCATATATTTT
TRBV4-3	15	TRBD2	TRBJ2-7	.	CASSHESGGNYEQYF	TGCGCCAGCAGCCACGAGAGCGGGGGGAACTACGAGCAGTACTTC
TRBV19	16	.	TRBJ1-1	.	CASTPPGLSRNTEAFF	TGTGCCAGTACCCCCCCCGGACTGAGCAGGAACACTGAAGCTTTCTTT
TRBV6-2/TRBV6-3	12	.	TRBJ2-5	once	CASSYPEETQYF	TGTGCCAGCAGTTACCCTGAAGAGACCCAGTACTTC
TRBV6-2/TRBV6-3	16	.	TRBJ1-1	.	CASSPLPDGRYTEAFF	TGTGCCAGCAGTCCCCTCCCCGACGGAAGGTACACTGAAGCTTTCTTT
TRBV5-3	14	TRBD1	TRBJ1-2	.	CARSKGQGFNGYTF	TGTGCCAGAAGCAAAGGACAGGGGTTTAATGGCTACACCTTC
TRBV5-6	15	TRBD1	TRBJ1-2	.	CASSLVGQNIYGYTF	TGTGCCAGCAGCTTGGTGGGACAGAACATCTATGGCTACACCTTC
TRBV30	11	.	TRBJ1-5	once	CAWGLNQPQHF	TGTGCCTGGGGCCTAAATCAGCCCCAGCATTTT
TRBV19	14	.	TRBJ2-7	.	CASSRLENSYEQYF	TGTGCCAGTAGTAGACTCGAAAACTCCTACGAGCAGTACTTC
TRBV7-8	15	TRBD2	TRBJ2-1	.	CASSLRGLAGNEQFF	TGTGCCAGCAGCTTGCGGGGACTAGCGGGCAATGAGCAGTTCTTC
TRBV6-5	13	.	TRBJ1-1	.	CASTAAFATEAFF	TGTGCCAGCACGGCGGCCTTCGCCACTGAAGCTTTCTTT
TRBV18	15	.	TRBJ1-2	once	CASSPSATGDYGYTF	TGTGCCAGCTCCCCGTCGGCAACCGGGGACTATGGCTACACCTTC
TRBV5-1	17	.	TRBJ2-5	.	CASSLASPLSVGETQYF	TGCGCCAGCAGCTTGGCCTCCCCCCTATCGGTCGGGGAGACCCAGTACTTC
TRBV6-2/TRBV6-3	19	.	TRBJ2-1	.	CASSYGSSPLFSSHNEQFF	TGTGCCAGCAGTTACGGGAGTAGTCCCTTGTTCTCTTCCCACAATGAGCAGTTCTTC
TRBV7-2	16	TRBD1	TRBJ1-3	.	CASSLGQRSSGNTIYF	TGTGCCAGCAGCCTGGGACAGAGGAGCTCTGGAAACACCATATATTTT
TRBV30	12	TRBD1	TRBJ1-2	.	CAWGQGAGGYTF	TGTGCCTGGGGACAGGGGGCTGGTGGCTACACCTTC
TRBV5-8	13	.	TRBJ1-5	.	CASSEQDYQPQHF	TGTGCCAGCAGCGAGCAGGACTATCAGCCCCAGCATTTT
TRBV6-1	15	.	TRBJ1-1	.	CASSDMGQANTEAFF	TGTGCCAGCAGTGACATGGGGCAGGCGAACACTGAAGCTTTCTTT
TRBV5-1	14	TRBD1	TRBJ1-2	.	CASSLTGAGYGYTF	TGCGCCAGCAGCCTAACAGGGGCTGGCTATGGCTACACCTTC
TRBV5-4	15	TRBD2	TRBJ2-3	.	CASSRAGGAGDTQYF	TGTGCCAGCAGTCGAGCGGGGGGGGCAGGGGATACGCAGTATTTT
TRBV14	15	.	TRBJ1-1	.	CASSQGRVPNTEAFF	TGTGCCAGCAGCCAAGGTAGGGTACCGAACACTGAAGCTTTCTTT
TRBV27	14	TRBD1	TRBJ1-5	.	CASSDGQGHQPQHF	TGTGCCAGCAGCGATGGACAGGGCCATCAGCCCCAGCATTTT
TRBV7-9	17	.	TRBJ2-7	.	CASSLRDGEFSSYEQYF	TGTGCCAGCAGCTTAAGGGACGGAGAATTCAGCTCCTACGAGCAGTACTTC
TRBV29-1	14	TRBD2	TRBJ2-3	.	CSVDGGAGADTQYF	TGCAGCGTTGACGGGGGGGCCGGGGCAGATACGCAGTATTTT
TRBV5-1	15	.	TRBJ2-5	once	CASSPIGTSEEAQYF	TGCGCCAGCAGCCCGATCGGGACTTCAGAAGAGGCCCAGTACTTC
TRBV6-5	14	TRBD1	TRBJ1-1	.	CASRPATGGAEAFF	TGTGCCAGCAGACCGGCTACAGGGGGAGCTGAAGCTTTCTTT
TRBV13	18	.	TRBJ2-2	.	CASSLGGTTGANTGELFF	TGTGCCAGCAGCTTAGGCGGGACAACCGGGGCAAACACCGGGGAGCTGTTTTTT
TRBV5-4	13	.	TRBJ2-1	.	CASSLWGYNEQFF	TGTGCCAGCAGCTTATGGGGGTACAATGAGCAGTTCTTC
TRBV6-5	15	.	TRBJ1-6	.	CASSYSTGHNSPLHF	TGTGCCAGCAGTTACTCGACAGGCCATAATTCACCCCTCCACTTT
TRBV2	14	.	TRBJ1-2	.	CASWTDISQYGYTF	TGTGCCAGCTGGACCGACATATCCCAGTATGGCTACACCTTC
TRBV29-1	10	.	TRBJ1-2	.	CSVDGDGYTF	TGCAGCGTTGACGGGGATGGCTACACCTTC
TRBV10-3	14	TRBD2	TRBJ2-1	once	CAISETSVGNEQFF	TGTGCCATCAGTGAGACTAGCGTGGGGAATGAGCAGTTCTTC
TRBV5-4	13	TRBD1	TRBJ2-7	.	CASRTQGSYEQYF	TGTGCCAGCAGGACACAGGGGTCCTACGAGCAGTACTTC
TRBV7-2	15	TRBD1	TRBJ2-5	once	CASSFQGAGGETQYF	TGTGCCAGCAGCTTCCAGGGGGCTGGGGGAGAGACCCAGTACTTC
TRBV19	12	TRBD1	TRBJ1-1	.	CASSTDRVEAFF	TGTGCCAGTAGCACCGACAGGGTTGAAGCTTTCTTT
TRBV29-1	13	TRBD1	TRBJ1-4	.	CSVVGTVGEKLFF	TGCAGCGTTGTAGGGACAGTTGGCGAAAAACTGTTTTTT
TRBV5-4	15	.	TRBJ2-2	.	CASSSFSGVTGELFF	TGTGCCAGCAGCTCATTTTCAGGGGTCACCGGGGAGCTGTTTTTT
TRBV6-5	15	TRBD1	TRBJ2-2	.	CASSQTGMIAGELFF	TGTGCCAGCAGTCAGACAGGGATGATCGCCGGGGAGCTGTTTTTT
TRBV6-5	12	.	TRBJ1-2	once	CASSSQGNGYTF	TGTGCCAGCAGTTCCCAAGGGAATGGCTACACCTTC
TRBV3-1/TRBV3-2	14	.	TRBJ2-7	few	CASSQFLGVYEQYF	TGTGCCAGCAGCCAATTTTTAGGGGTCTACGAGCAGTACTTC
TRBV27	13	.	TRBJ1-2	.	CASSLDGIYGYTF	TGTGCCAGCAGTTTAGACGGGATCTATGGCTACACCTTC
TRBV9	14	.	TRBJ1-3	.	CASSRGGLVDTIYF	TGTGCCAGCAGCCGCGGGGGATTGGTAGACACCATATATTTT
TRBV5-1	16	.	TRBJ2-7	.	CASSPTGFDSIYEQYF	TGCGCCAGCAGCCCGACAGGATTTGACTCTATCTACGAGCAGTACTTC
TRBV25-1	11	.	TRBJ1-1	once	CASTLNTEAFF	TGTGCCAGCACTTTGAACACTGAAGCTTTCTTT
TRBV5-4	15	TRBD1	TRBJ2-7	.	CASSSQTGGKYEQYF	TGTGCCAGCAGCTCGCAGACAGGGGGCAAATACGAGCAGTACTTC